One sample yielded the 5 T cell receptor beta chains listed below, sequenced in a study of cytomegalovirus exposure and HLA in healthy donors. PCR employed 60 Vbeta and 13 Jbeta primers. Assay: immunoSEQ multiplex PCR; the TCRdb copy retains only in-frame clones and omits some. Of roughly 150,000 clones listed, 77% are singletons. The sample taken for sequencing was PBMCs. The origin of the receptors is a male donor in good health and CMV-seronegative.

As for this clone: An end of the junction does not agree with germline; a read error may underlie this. CDR3 protein: CASSYRDRAAKNSQYF. The CDR3, as DNA: TGTGCCAGCAGCTACCGGGACAGGGCGGCCAAAAACAGTCAGTACTTC. The chain carries TRBV5-6 and TRBJ2-4; 9 nucleotides align to TRBD1. This CDR3 comprises 16 residues. CDR1 is SGHDT and CDR2 is YYEEEE in the germline V gene.

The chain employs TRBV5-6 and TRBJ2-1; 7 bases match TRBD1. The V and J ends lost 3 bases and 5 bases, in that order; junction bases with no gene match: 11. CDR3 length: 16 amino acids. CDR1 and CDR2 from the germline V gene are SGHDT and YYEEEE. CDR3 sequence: CASSSTGVKPHNEQFF. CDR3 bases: TGTGCCAGCAGCTCTACAGGGGTCAAGCCCCACAATGAGCAGTTCTTC. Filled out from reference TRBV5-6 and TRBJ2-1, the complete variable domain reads DAGVTQSPTHLIKTRGQQVTLRCSPKSGHDTVSWYQQALGQGPQFIFQYYEEEERQRGNFPDRFSGHQFPNYSSELNVNALLLGDSALYLCASSSTGVKPHNEQFFGPGTRLTVL.

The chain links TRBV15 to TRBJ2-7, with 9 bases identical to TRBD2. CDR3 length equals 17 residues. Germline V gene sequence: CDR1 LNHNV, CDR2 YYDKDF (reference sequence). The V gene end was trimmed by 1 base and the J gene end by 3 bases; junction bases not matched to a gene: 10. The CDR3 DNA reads TGTGCCACCAGCAGAGGCTTAGCGGGGGCCCCGAACTACGAGCAGTACTTC. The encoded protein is CATSRGLAGAPNYEQYF. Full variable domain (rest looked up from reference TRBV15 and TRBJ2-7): DAMVIQNPRYQVTQFGKPVTLSCSQTLNHNVMYWYQQKSSQAPKLLFHYYDKDFNNEADTPDNFQSRRPNTSFCFLDIRSPGLGDTAMYLCATSRGLAGAPNYEQYFGPGTRLTVT.

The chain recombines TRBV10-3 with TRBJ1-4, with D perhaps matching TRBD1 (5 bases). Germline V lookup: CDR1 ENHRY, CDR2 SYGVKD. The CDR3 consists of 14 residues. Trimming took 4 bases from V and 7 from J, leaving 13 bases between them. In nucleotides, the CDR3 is TGTGCCATCAGTGGGGCAGGGATGGGTGAAAAACTGTTTTTT. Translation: CAISGAGMGEKLFF.

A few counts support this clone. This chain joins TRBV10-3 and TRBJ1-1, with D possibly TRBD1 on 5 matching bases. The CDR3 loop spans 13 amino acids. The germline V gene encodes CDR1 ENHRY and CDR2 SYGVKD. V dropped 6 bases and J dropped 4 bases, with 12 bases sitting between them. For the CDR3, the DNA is TGTGCCATCAGACAGGCGGGGTCCACTGAAGCTTTCTTT. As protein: CAIRQAGSTEAFF.